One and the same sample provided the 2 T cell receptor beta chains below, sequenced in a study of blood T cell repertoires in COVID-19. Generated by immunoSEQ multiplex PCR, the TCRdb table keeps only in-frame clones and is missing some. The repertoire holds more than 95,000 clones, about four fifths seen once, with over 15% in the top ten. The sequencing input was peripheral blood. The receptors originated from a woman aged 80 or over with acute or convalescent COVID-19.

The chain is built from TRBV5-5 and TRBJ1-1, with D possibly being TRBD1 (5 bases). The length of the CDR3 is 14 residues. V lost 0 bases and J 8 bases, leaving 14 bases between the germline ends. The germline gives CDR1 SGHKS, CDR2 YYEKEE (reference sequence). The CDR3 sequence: CASSLAGGGNEAFF. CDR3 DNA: TGTGCCAGCAGCTTGGCCGGGGGAGGGAACGAAGCTTTCTTT.

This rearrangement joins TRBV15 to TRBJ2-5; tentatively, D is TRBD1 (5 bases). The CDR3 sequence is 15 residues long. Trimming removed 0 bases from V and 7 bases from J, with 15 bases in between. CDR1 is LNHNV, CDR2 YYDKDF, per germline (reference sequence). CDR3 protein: CATSRDRSRGGTQYF. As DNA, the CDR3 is TGTGCCACCAGCAGAGATCGTAGTAGGGGCGGGACCCAGTACTTC.